This T cell receptor beta chain was found in a study of cytomegalovirus exposure and HLA in healthy donors. Study observations and caveats: In a later analysis, approximately 15,000 TCR beta sequences were associated with HLA alleles at 0.05 false discovery rate. Both high specificity and high sensitivity reportedly marked the classifier's diagnosis of cytomegalovirus status.

Turning to this clone: The antigen remains unidentified.

PCR primers comprised 60 Vbeta and 13 Jbeta primers. The protocol was immunoSEQ multiplex PCR, while the TCRdb copy is restricted to in-frame clones and leaves out a portion. The data contain around 95,000 clones, just under 80% of them singletons. From germline, CDR1 is KGHSY and CDR2 FQNENV. V was cut by 3 bases and J by 2 bases, with 13 bases left in between. The CDR3 totals 15 residues. This chain connects TRBV16 to TRBJ1-2, with D maybe TRBD1 (6 bases). The sequence was obtained from a woman in her forties in good health and CMV-seropositive. The sample comprised PBMCs. This chain's CDR3 is CASSHRTAGNYGYTF. CDR3 DNA sequence: TGTGCCAGCAGCCATCGGACAGCGGGAAACTATGGCTACACCTTC.